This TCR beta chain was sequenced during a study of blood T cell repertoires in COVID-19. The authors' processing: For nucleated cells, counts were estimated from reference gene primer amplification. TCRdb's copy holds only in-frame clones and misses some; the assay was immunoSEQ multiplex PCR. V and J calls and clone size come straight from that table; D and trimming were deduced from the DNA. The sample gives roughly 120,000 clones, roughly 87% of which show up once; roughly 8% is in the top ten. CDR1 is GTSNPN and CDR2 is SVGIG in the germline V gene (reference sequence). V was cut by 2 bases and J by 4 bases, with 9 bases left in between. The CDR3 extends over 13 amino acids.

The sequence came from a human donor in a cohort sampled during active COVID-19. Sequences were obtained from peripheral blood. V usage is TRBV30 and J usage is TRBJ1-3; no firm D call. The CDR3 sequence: CAWSTWPGNTIYF. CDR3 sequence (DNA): TGTGCCTGGAGTACGTGGCCCGGAAACACCATATATTTT.